This T cell receptor (beta chain) stems from a study of blood T cell repertoires in COVID-19. Study in general: The origin of the acute and convalescent COVID-19 samples was the United States, Italy and Spain. PBMCs, B-cell-depleted T cells, or T cells provided the cDNA or gDNA that made up the material.

Authors' analysis steps: Reference gene primer amplification gave nucleated cell count estimates. The protocol was immunoSEQ multiplex PCR, while the TCRdb copy is restricted to in-frame clones and leaves out a portion. V and J calls and clone size are copied from that table; D and trimming were computed from the DNA. The sample yields roughly 180,000 clones, around 86% seen once. CDR3 size: 12 residues. Input material: peripheral blood. The receptor was derived from a man aged 60 to 75 with acute or convalescent COVID-19. The genes are TRBV21-1 and TRBJ1-2. TRBV21-1 corresponds to a pseudogene. The CDR3 protein is CASSTRRYGYTF. The CDR3 bases are TGTGCCAGCAGCACCCGGAGGTATGGCTACACCTTC.